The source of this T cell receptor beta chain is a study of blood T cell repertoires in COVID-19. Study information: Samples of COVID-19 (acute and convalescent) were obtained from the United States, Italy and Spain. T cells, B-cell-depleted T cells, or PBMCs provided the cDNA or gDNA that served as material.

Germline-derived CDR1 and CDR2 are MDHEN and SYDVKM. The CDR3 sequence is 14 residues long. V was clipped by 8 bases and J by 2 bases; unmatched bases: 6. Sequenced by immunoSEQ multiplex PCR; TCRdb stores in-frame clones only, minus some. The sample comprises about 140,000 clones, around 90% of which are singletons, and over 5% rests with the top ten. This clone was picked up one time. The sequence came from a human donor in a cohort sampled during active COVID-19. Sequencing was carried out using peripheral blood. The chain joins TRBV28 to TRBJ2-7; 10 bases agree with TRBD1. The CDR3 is CASAGTGVTYEQYF. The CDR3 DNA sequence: TGTGCCAGCGCAGGGACAGGGGTAACCTACGAGCAGTACTTC. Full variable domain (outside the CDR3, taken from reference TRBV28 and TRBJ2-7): DVKVTQSSRYLVKRTGEKVFLECVQDMDHENMFWYRQDPGLGLRLIYFSYDVKMKEKGDIPEGYSVSREKKERFSLILESASTNQTSMYLCASAGTGVTYEQYFGPGTRLTVT.